The clone carrying this T cell receptor beta chain was counted only a few times. V was pared by 6 bases and J by 3 bases, with 6 bases of the junction left unmatched. The germline gives CDR1 DFQATT, CDR2 SNEGSKA (reference sequence). This CDR3 has 14 residues. The data were obtained in a study of blood T cells in healthy people across ages. Roughly 10 milliliters of peripheral blood were drawn from each donor. Alongside a J-beta primer mix, a sample-barcoded 5' primer served in a second PCR lasting about 7 to 12 cycles. TCRdb redid the calling of the 5' RACE reads with MiXCR, one entry per CDR3 protein. The profile shows roughly 1,800,000 distinct CDR3 sequences, approximately 50% of them singletons.

This chain uses TRBV20-1 with TRBJ2-1; TRBD1 matches at 9 bases. This clonotype was sampled from a woman aged 40-49 years in good health. Sequencing was carried out using blood. The CDR3 DNA reads TGCAGTGCCAAACAGGGGGCTATCTACAATGAGCAGTTCTTC. This codes for CSAKQGAIYNEQFF.